A single sample gave rise to the 16 T cell receptor beta chains below, sequenced in a study of cytomegalovirus exposure and HLA in healthy donors. Vbeta (60) and Jbeta (13) primers were used in the PCR. Assay used: immunoSEQ multiplex PCR; TCRdb lists only in-frame clones, some missing. The data contain about 120,000 clones, 65% to 80% of them singletons. The sequencing input was PBMCs. Receptors were obtained from a woman between 40 and 50 years old in good health and CMV-seropositive.

V usage is TRBV5-5 and J usage is TRBJ2-7; 13 bases match TRBD2. After removal of 4 bases from V and 6 bases from J, the junction contained 7 bases not matched to a gene. The V gene's germline CDR1 is SGHKS and CDR2 YYEKEE (reference sequence). CDR3 length: 15 residues. The CDR3 protein is CASSGTSGGAGEQYF. CDR3 coding DNA: TGTGCCAGCAGCGGAACTAGCGGGGGGGCCGGCGAGCAGTACTTC.

The chain carries TRBV19 and TRBJ2-2; TRBD1 matches 12 bases. The CDR3 covers 17 residues. Germline CDR1 LNHDA, CDR2 SQIVND (reference sequence). The trim removed 3 bases at V and 5 bases at J, leaving 7 bases unmatched. CDR3 in DNA: TGTGCCAGTAGTATCCCCGGGACAGGGGGCAGTACCGGGGAGCTGTTTTTT. Translating it yields CASSIPGTGGSTGELFF. The full variable domain, completed using reference TRBV19 and TRBJ2-2, is DGGITQSPKYLFRKEGQNVTLSCEQNLNHDAMYWYRQDPGQGLRLIYYSQIVNDFQKGDIAEGYSVSREKKESFPLTVTSAQKNPTAFYLCASSIPGTGGSTGELFFGEGSRLTVL.

This chain uses TRBV4-3 with TRBJ2-2; D uncertain. CDR1 LGHNA and CDR2 YSLEER come from the germline V gene. V was shortened by 0 bases and J by 2 bases, with 13 bases between the two germline ends. The CDR3 loop spans 17 amino acids. CDR3 sequence (DNA): TGCGCCAGCAGCCAAGATACTCGGGTTACTAACACCGGGGAGCTGTTTTTT. Translation gives CASSQDTRVTNTGELFF.

The rearrangement joins TRBV13 to TRBJ1-1; the D is unclear. This CDR3 is 12 amino acids long. Trimming took off 2 bases at V and 3 bases at J, with 4 bases between the two ends. Per the germline V gene, CDR1 is PRHDT and CDR2 is FYEKMQ (reference sequence). The CDR3 loop reads CASSLSDTEAFF. The CDR3 bases are TGTGCCAGCAGCTTATCCGACACTGAAGCTTTCTTT.

In regard to this clone: At one of its ends the junction is not consistent with the germline gene, which may arise from a read error. The chain has TRBV7-9 and TRBJ1-2; no definite D call. The CDR3 loop spans 12 amino acids. Germline CDR1 is SEHNR and CDR2 is FQNEAQ (reference sequence). The CDR3 spells CSSSSNNYGYTF. The CDR3 DNA reads as TGTTCCAGCAGCTCTAATAACTATGGCTACACCTTC.

The rearrangement links TRBV7-3 to TRBJ2-7, with D maybe TRBD1 (5 bases). V lost 3 bases, J lost 6 bases, and 24 bases lay in between. Germline V gene lookup returns CDR1 SGHTA and CDR2 FQGTGA. The CDR3 sequence is 17 residues long. The CDR3 nucleotides read TGTGCCAGCAGCTTCTCCTCCCTAGACAGATTACCTGGCGAGCAGTACTTC. Protein: CASSFSSLDRLPGEQYF.

This sequence joins TRBV5-1 and TRBJ2-3; D perhaps matches TRBD2 (6 bases). Germline V gives CDR1 SGHRS, CDR2 YFSETQ. V lost 4 bases and J 3 bases, leaving 12 bases between the germline ends. This CDR3 comprises 14 residues. CDR3 nucleotides: TGCGCCAGCAGCCCCGGGAGAGCAACAGATACGCAGTATTTT. Its translation is CASSPGRATDTQYF.

This chain's CDR3 is CASSQGRGGGTRKETQYF. For the CDR3, the DNA is TGCGCCAGCAGCCAAGGGCGGGGCGGCGGGACTAGGAAAGAGACCCAGTACTTC. The chain employs TRBV4-1 and TRBJ2-5; 8 nucleotides agree with TRBD2. The germline V gene encodes CDR1 MGHRA and CDR2 YSYEKL. V gave up 1 base and J gave up 3 bases; unmatched junction bases: 13. This CDR3 is 18 amino acids long.

This clone has a single count. The genes are TRBV5-1 and TRBJ2-7; 7 bases fit TRBD1. The CDR3 consists of 15 residues. V lost 1 base, J lost 3 bases, and 7 bases stayed unmatched. CDR1 is SGHRS, CDR2 YFSETQ, per germline. CDR3 residues: CASSLRQQGSYEQYF. The CDR3 nucleotides are TGCGCCAGCAGCTTGAGACAACAGGGGAGCTACGAGCAGTACTTC.

This clone was found once. V usage is TRBV15 and J usage is TRBJ2-1; 9 nucleotides line up with TRBD1. After removal of 1 base from V and 7 bases from J, the junction contained 11 bases not matched to a gene. CDR3 length: 17 residues. CDR1 is LNHNV and CDR2 is YYDKDF in the germline V gene (reference sequence). CDR3 residues: CATSRVGVGTGRNEQFF. The DNA for the CDR3 is TGTGCCACCAGCAGAGTAGGGGTAGGGACAGGGAGGAATGAGCAGTTCTTC.

V and J are TRBV7-2 and TRBJ1-1, with 7 positions matching TRBD1. The CDR3 is 17 amino acids. Germline loops: CDR1 SGHTA, CDR2 FQGNSA. The V gene end was trimmed by 3 bases and the J gene end by 0 bases; junction bases not matched to a gene: 10. CDR3 nucleotide sequence: TGTGCCAGCAGCTTCCACTACGAGACAGGGATGAACACTGAAGCTTTCTTT. Its translation: CASSFHYETGMNTEAFF.

The V call is TRBV6-1, the J call TRBJ2-4; 11 bases line up with TRBD1. The germline CDR1 and CDR2 sequences are MNHNS and SASEGT. This CDR3 contains 14 residues. The junction had 2 bases not matched to a gene; V was cut back by 6 bases and J by 4 bases. For the CDR3, the DNA is TGTGCCAGCAGAGGGACAGGGGGTAAAAACATTCAGTACTTC. Translation: CASRGTGGKNIQYF.

This clone has only one observation. J is TRBJ1-1 and V is TRBV27; D might be TRBD1 (5 bases). This CDR3 comprises 16 residues. V lost 8 bases, J lost 3 bases, and 22 bases lay in between. The germline gives CDR1 MNHEY, CDR2 SMNVEV (reference sequence). This chain's CDR3 is CASFLVGGGRYTEAFF. The CDR3 coding sequence is TGTGCCAGCTTTCTTGTTGGCGGGGGAAGATACACTGAAGCTTTCTTT.

There are a few counts of this clone. The genes are TRBV15 and TRBJ1-3; tentatively, D is TRBD1 (5 bases). CDR1 and CDR2 from the germline V gene are LNHNV and YYDKDF (reference sequence). The CDR3 is 13 residues long. V dropped 0 bases and J dropped 10 bases, with 10 bases sitting between them. The DNA of the CDR3 is TGTGCCACCAGCAGAGATTACGGGGGAACCATATATTTT. Translated, it gives CATSRDYGGTIYF.

The J gene is TRBJ1-1, the V gene TRBV19; no definite D call. This CDR3 has 14 residues. Germline CDR1 LNHDA, CDR2 SQIVND (reference sequence). V was cut by 1 base and J by 3 bases, with 9 bases left in between. Here the CDR3 reads CASSIAGLDTEAFF. For the CDR3, the DNA is TGTGCCAGTAGTATAGCAGGTTTGGACACTGAAGCTTTCTTT.

The chain carries TRBV10-3 and TRBJ1-1; 8 bases are shared with TRBD1. V dropped 10 bases and J dropped 4; count of bases not matched to a gene: 8. Germline CDR1 ENHRY, CDR2 SYGVKD. CDR3 length equals 13 residues. The CDR3 DNA reads as TGTGCCACCGCCGGACAGGGTACCACTGAAGCTTTCTTT. This translates into CATAGQGTTEAFF.